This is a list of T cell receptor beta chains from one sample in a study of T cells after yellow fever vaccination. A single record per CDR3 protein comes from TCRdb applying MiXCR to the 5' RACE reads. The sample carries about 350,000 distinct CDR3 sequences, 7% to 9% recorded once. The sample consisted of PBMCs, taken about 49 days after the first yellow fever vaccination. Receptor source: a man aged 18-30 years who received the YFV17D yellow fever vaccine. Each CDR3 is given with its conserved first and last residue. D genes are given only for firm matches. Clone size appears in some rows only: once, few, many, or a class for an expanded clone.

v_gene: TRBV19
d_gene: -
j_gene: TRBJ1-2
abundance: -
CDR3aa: CASSIDGNYGYTF
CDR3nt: TGTGCCAGTAGCATTGACGGGAACTATGGCTACACCTTC

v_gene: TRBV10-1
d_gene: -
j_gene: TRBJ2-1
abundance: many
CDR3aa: CASIRQDYNEQFF
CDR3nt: TGCGCCAGCATACGACAGGACTACAATGAGCAGTTCTTC

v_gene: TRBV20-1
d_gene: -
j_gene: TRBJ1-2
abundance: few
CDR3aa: CSARVRDTGYGYTF
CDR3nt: TGCAGTGCTAGAGTACGGGACACGGGCTATGGCTACACCTTC

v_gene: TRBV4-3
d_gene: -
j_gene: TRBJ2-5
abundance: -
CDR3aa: CASSQDLPRGLQETQYF
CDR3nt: TGCGCCAGCAGCCAAGATCTCCCCAGGGGACTACAAGAGACCCAGTACTTC

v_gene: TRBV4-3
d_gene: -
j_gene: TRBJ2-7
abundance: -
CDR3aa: CASSQQGLQSYEQYF
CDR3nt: TGCGCCAGCAGCCAACAGGGGTTGCAATCGTACGAGCAGTACTTC

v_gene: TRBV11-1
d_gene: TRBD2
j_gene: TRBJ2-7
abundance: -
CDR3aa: CASSLYLAGGPQEQYF
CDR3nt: TGTGCCAGCAGCCTATACCTAGCGGGGGGGCCTCAAGAGCAGTACTTC

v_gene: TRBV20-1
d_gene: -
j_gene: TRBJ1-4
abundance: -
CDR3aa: CSAKWGGVEKLFF
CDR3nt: TGCAGTGCTAAGTGGGGCGGGGTTGAAAAACTGTTTTTT

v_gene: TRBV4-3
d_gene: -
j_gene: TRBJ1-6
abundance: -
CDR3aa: CASSQDNGVRSPLHF
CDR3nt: TGCGCCAGCAGCCAAGATAACGGGGTCCGTTCACCCCTCCACTTT

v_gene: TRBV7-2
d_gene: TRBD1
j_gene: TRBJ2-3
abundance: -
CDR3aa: CASSRDRNTDTQYF
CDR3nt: TGTGCCAGCAGCCGGGACAGAAACACAGATACGCAGTATTTT

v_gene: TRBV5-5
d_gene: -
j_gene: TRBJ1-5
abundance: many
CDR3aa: CASSAQVGFGQPQHF
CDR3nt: TGTGCCAGCAGCGCGCAAGTGGGATTCGGTCAGCCCCAGCATTTT

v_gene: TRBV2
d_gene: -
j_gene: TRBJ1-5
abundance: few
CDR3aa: CASTTGRASNQPQHF
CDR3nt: TGTGCCAGCACAACGGGTCGGGCAAGCAATCAGCCCCAGCATTTT

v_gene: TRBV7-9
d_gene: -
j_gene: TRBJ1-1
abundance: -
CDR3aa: CASSLWQTNTEAFF
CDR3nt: TGTGCCAGCAGCTTATGGCAGACGAACACTGAAGCTTTCTTT

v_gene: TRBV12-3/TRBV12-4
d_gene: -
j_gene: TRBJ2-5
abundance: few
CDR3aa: CASRRGEQETQYF
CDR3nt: TGTGCCAGCAGGAGGGGTGAACAAGAGACCCAGTACTTC

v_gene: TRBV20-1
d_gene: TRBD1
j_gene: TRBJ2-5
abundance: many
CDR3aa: CSASDRQETQYF
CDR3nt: TGCAGTGCTTCGGACAGGCAAGAGACCCAGTACTTC

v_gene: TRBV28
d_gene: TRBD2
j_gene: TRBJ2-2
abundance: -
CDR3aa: CASSLLAGAGELFF
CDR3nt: TGTGCCAGCAGTTTACTAGCGGGGGCTGGGGAGCTGTTTTTT

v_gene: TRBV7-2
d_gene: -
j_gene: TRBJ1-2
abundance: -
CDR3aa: CASSLMTSPGGYTF
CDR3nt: TGTGCCAGCAGCTTAATGACTAGTCCAGGCGGCTACACCTTC

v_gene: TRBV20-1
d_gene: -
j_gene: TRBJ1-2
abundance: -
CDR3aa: CSARESSASYGYTF
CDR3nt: TGCAGTGCTAGAGAGAGTTCGGCAAGCTATGGCTACACCTTC

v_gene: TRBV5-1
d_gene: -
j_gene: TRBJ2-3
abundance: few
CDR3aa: CASSKTVVLTDTQYF
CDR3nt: TGCGCCAGCAGCAAGACAGTTGTTCTCACAGATACGCAGTATTTT

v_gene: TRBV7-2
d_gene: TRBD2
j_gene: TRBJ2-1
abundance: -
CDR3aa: CASSLAPGLAGYNEQFF
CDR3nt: TGTGCCAGCAGCTTAGCCCCGGGACTAGCGGGGTACAATGAGCAGTTCTTC

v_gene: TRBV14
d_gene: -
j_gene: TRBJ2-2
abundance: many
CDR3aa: CASSHPWGGRNTGELFF
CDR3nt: TGTGCCAGCAGCCATCCCTGGGGGGGGCGAAACACCGGGGAGCTGTTTTTT

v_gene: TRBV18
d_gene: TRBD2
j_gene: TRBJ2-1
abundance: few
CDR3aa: CASSLGGLAGETSPHNEQFF
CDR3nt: TGTGCCAGCTCACTTGGAGGACTAGCGGGGGAGACGTCTCCCCACAATGAGCAGTTCTTC

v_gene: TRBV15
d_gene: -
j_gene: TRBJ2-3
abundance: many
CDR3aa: CATSTRSGSTDTQYF
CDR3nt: TGTGCCACCAGCACCCGATCGGGTAGTACAGATACGCAGTATTTT

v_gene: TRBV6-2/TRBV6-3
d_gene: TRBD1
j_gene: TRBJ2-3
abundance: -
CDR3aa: CASSYSTSNRGIGADTQYF
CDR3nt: TGTGCCAGCAGTTACTCGACCAGTAACAGGGGAATCGGGGCAGATACGCAGTATTTT

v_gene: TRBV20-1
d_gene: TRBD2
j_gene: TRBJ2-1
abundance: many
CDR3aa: CSARSGGNNEQFF
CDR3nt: TGCAGTGCCCGATCGGGGGGGAACAATGAGCAGTTCTTC

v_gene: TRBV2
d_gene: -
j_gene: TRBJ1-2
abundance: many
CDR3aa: CASAVNYGYTF
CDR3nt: TGTGCCAGCGCCGTTAACTATGGCTACACCTTC

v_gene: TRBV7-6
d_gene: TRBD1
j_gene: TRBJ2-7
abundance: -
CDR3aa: CASSLEWGQGDEQYF
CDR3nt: TGTGCCAGCAGCTTAGAGTGGGGACAGGGAGACGAGCAGTACTTC

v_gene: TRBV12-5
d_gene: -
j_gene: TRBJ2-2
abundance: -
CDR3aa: CASGPPQWDGLTGELFF
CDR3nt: TGTGCTAGTGGTCCACCCCAGTGGGACGGACTCACCGGGGAGCTGTTTTTT

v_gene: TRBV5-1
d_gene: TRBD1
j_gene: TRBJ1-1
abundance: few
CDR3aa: CASSLTGGAGEAFF
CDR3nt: TGCGCCAGCAGCTTGACAGGGGGCGCGGGTGAAGCTTTCTTT

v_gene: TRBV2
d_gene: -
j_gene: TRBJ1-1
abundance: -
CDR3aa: CASSLGWGRGAFF
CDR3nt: TGTGCCAGCTCCTTGGGCTGGGGACGGGGAGCTTTCTTT

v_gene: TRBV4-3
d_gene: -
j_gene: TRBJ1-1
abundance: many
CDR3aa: CASSQDPGANTEAFF
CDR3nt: TGCGCCAGCAGCCAAGATCCGGGCGCGAACACTGAAGCTTTCTTT

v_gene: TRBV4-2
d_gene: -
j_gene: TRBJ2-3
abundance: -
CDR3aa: CASSQPPGSADTQYF
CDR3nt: TGTGCCAGCAGCCAACCCCCCGGGAGCGCAGATACGCAGTATTTT

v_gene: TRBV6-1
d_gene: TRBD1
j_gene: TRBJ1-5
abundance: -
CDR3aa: CATSGDRFQPQHF
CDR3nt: TGTGCCACCAGTGGGGACAGATTTCAGCCCCAGCATTTT

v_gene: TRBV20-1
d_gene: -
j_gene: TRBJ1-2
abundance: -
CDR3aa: CSARDRTELYGYTF
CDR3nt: TGCAGTGCTAGAGACCGGACGGAACTCTATGGCTACACCTTC

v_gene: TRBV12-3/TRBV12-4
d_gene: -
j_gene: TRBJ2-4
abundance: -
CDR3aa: CASSLAEAKNIQYF
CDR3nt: TGTGCCAGCAGTTTAGCGGAAGCCAAAAACATTCAGTACTTC

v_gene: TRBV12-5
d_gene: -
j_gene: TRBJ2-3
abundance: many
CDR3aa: CASGLGLDNPRTTQYF
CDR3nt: TGTGCTAGTGGTTTGGGCCTAGACAACCCGAGGACGACGCAGTATTTT

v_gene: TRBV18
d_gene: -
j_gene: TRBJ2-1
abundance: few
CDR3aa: CASSPFHGSMFYNEQFF
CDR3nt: TGTGCCAGCTCACCATTTCATGGCAGTATGTTTTACAATGAGCAGTTCTTC

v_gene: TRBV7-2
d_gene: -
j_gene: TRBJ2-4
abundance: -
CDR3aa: CASSFGGAKNIQYF
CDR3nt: TGTGCCAGCAGCTTTGGTGGGGCCAAAAACATTCAGTACTTC

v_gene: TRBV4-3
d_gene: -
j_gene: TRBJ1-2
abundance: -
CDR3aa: CASSQASGERGYTF
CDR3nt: TGCGCCAGCAGCCAAGCCTCAGGGGAGAGAGGCTACACCTTC

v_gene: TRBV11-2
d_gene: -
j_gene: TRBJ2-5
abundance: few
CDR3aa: CASSLPKTQYF
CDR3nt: TGTGCCAGCAGCTTACCGAAGACCCAGTACTTC

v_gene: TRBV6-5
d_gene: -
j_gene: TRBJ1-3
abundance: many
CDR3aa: CASSFRVYGSGNTIYF
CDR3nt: TGTGCCAGCAGTTTCAGGGTTTACGGCTCTGGAAACACCATATATTTT

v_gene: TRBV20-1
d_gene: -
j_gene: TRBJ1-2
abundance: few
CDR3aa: CSARDWGRDGYTF
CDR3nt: TGCAGTGCTAGAGATTGGGGACGGGATGGCTACACCTTC